This TCR beta chain was retrieved from a study of CD8+ T cells in alopecia areata. About the research overall: People stayed on tofacitinib for 6 to 18 months, then stopped the drug for 6 months. Regarding the study as a whole: Unlike in mice, where it was clearer, TCR sharing across patients was less clear, possibly HLA-related.

V shed 2 bases and J shed 2 bases, with 8 bases lying between them. Germline assignment: CDR1 MNHEY and CDR2 SMNVEV (reference sequence). The CDR3 contains 14 residues. Note on this clone: Its specificity is not known.

Once RNA had been extracted, it was reverse transcribed into cDNA to act as the sequencing template. Sequencing was performed with immunoSEQ multiplex PCR; in TCRdb, only in-frame clones are kept and a portion is missing. This table has hundreds of thousands of clones, under 80% appearing once. Specimens obtained from alopecia areata patients comprised lesional scalp punch biopsies and peripheral blood. This clonotype was sampled from a human donor with alopecia areata. Specimen: CD4+ T cells sorted from blood, collected at week 0. The genes are TRBV27 and TRBJ2-3; D perhaps matches TRBD1 (6 bases). CDR3 protein: CASSLRTVTDTQYF. The CDR3 coding sequence is TGTGCCAGCAGTTTAAGGACAGTCACAGATACGCAGTATTTT.